Following are 27 T cell receptor beta chains from one sample sequenced in a study of T-cell memory formation after mild COVID-19. One entry per CDR3 protein results from TCRdb running MiXCR on the 5' RACE reads. The data contain 400,000 to 450,000 distinct CDR3 sequences, roughly 18% of them singletons. The sequencing sample was made of PBMCs or a T cell subset sorted from them (not recorded which). These receptors were collected from a man aged 18 to 35 who had mild COVID-19 (a few samples of this study predate the infection). Cell type and time point are not known.

This clonotype has a handful of counts. This chain links TRBV4-1 with TRBJ1-2; D is ambiguous. V lost 1 base to trimming and J lost 4 bases, with 13 bases between them. Germline V gives CDR1 MGHRA, CDR2 YSYEKL. The CDR3 extends over 15 amino acids. CDR3 coding DNA: TGCGCCAGCAGCCAAGCATCCACCCCAATCTATGGCTACACCTTC. Encoded protein: CASSQASTPIYGYTF.

This clonotype was counted many times. This rearrangement joins TRBV18 to TRBJ1-6; TRBD1 might be the D (6 bases). CDR1 is KGHSH and CDR2 is LQKENI in the germline V gene. The CDR3 loop spans 13 amino acids. With 8 bases removed from V and 5 bases from J, the gap between germline ends came to 10 bases. This CDR3 is CASQDRDNSPLHF. CDR3 DNA: TGTGCCAGCCAGGACAGAGATAATTCACCCCTCCACTTT.

This clonotype was detected only a few times. The V gene is TRBV14, the J gene TRBJ2-3; D gene uncertain. Trimming pared 4 bases from V and 6 bases from J, leaving 17 bases between. Germline V gene data show CDR1 as SGHDN and CDR2 as FVKESK. This CDR3 region has 15 residues. The CDR3 protein is CASSPVIGVRDTQYF. DNA of the CDR3: TGTGCCAGCAGCCCGGTTATCGGTGTTCGGGATACGCAGTATTTT.

The chain has TRBV30 and TRBJ1-6; weak D call: TRBD1 (5 bases). The CDR3 contains 12 residues. V was clipped by 7 bases and J by 7 bases, with 11 bases between them. The germline V gene encodes CDR1 GTSNPN and CDR2 SVGIG (reference sequence). The CDR3 reads CASGRGNSPLHF. In DNA form, the CDR3 reads TGTGCCTCCGGACGGGGGAATTCACCCCTCCACTTT.

This clonotype was seen just once. The J gene is TRBJ1-1, the V gene TRBV4-3; D gene unclear. This CDR3 has 15 amino acids. Germline V lookup: CDR1 LGHNA, CDR2 YSLEER. The germline V and J ends were trimmed by 1 base and 0 bases, with 9 bases remaining between them. The CDR3 here is CASSQGLQLNTEAFF. The DNA for the CDR3 is TGCGCCAGCAGCCAAGGGCTCCAGCTGAACACTGAAGCTTTCTTT.

The V gene is TRBV28, the J gene TRBJ2-1; no clear D gene. Germline CDR1 reads MDHEN; CDR2 reads SYDVKM. The V gene lost 5 bases and the J gene lost 6 bases, with 17 bases spanning the gap. This CDR3 is built from 15 residues. CDR3 DNA sequence: TGTGCCAGCAGTCCGCCCCCCCGTCGGTCCAATGAGCAGTTCTTC. Amino acids: CASSPPPRRSNEQFF. Filled out from reference TRBV28 and TRBJ2-1, the complete variable domain reads DVKVTQSSRYLVKRTGEKVFLECVQDMDHENMFWYRQDPGLGLRLIYFSYDVKMKEKGDIPEGYSVSREKKERFSLILESASTNQTSMYLCASSPPPRRSNEQFFGPGTRLTVL.

The table lists this clonotype with a few counts. V usage is TRBV5-6 and J usage is TRBJ2-7, with a tentative D call TRBD1 (5 bases). Between the trimmed V and J ends, which lost 6 bases and 1 base, there was a span of 11 bases. Germline V gene data show CDR1 as SGHDT and CDR2 as YYEEEE. This CDR3 has 13 residues. Here the CDR3 reads CASTPRGSYEQYV. The CDR3 DNA is TGTGCCAGCACCCCAAGGGGATCCTACGAGCAGTACGTC.

This clonotype was counted many times. The rearrangement joins TRBV11-2 to TRBJ2-3; TRBD1 is a possible D gene (6 bases). The CDR3 covers 15 residues. CDR1 SGHAT and CDR2 FQNNGV come from the germline V gene. V shed 1 base and J shed 4 bases, with 12 bases lying between them. CDR3 DNA sequence: TGTGCCAGCAGCTTAGGGGCCAGGGGCCCAGATACGCAGTATTTT. This gives the protein CASSLGARGPDTQYF.

The chain recombines TRBV29-1 with TRBJ1-3, with TRBD1 as a possible D gene (5 bases). Germline V gives CDR1 SQVTM, CDR2 ANQGSEA. V shed 6 bases and J shed 4 bases, with 13 bases lying between them. The CDR3 contains 13 residues. CDR3: CSVNQGSGNTIYF. In nucleotides, the CDR3 is TGCAGCGTCAACCAGGGATCAGGAAACACCATATATTTT.

In this sample, this clonotype turned up a few times. The rearrangement links TRBV7-9 to TRBJ2-6, with D unresolved. CDR1 and CDR2 from the germline V gene are SEHNR and FQNEAQ (reference sequence). The CDR3 has 15 residues. Trimming removed 1 base from V and 2 bases from J, with 6 bases in between. The CDR3 reads CASSLEGAGANVLTF. CDR3 sequence (DNA): TGTGCCAGCAGCTTAGAAGGCGCTGGGGCCAACGTCCTGACTTTC.

Only a few counts were recorded for this clonotype. The chain joins TRBV15 to TRBJ2-7, with D hard to call. Germline V gene data show CDR1 as LNHNV and CDR2 as YYDKDF (reference sequence). Trimming took 9 bases from V and 4 from J, leaving 16 bases between them. This CDR3 has 13 amino acids. For the CDR3, the DNA is TGTGCCACGGCGGAACCCCCTAGGTACGAGCAGTACGTC. Its protein is CATAEPPRYEQYV.

DNA of the CDR3: TGTGCCAGCAGTGCCCGGGTTGTCGGGGAGCTGTTTTTT. This encodes CASSARVVGELFF. The rearrangement uses TRBV2 and TRBJ2-2; D not resolved. CDR1 is SNHLY, CDR2 FYNNEI, per germline. V dropped 4 bases and J dropped 7 bases, with 10 bases sitting between them. This CDR3 region has 13 residues.

This clonotype was seen more than once but under ten times. This chain uses TRBV7-2 with TRBJ2-3, with 7 bases aligning to TRBD2. Trimming took 1 base from V and 5 from J; bases not matched to a gene: 6. This CDR3 is built from 15 residues. Per germline, CDR1 SGHTA and CDR2 FQGNSA. The DNA of the CDR3 is TGTGCCAGCAGCTTAGAGGGCTGGGGGGGAGATACGCAGTATTTT. Its protein is CASSLEGWGGDTQYF. Looking up the rest from reference TRBV7-2 and TRBJ2-3 gives the full variable domain: GAGVSQSPSNKVTEKGKDVELRCDPISGHTALYWYRQSLGQGLEFLIYFQGNSAPDKSGLPSDRFSAERTGGSVSTLTIQRTQQEDSAVYLCASSLEGWGGDTQYFGPGTRLTVL.

This clonotype has a single count. The chain uses TRBV6-6 and TRBJ1-2; 7 bases match TRBD1. V lost 4 bases and J lost 4; bases outside the gene matches: 9. Germline-derived CDR1 and CDR2 are MNHNY and SVGAGI (reference sequence). This CDR3 has 15 residues. CDR3 DNA: TGTGCCAGCAGTTCCCAGGGGGAATTGATCTATGGCTACACCTTC. This encodes CASSSQGELIYGYTF.

The chain carries TRBV5-4 and TRBJ2-1; the match to TRBD2 covers 16 bases. The CDR3 runs to 15 residues. Germline V lookup: CDR1 SGHNT, CDR2 YYREEE (reference sequence). V was pared by 4 bases and J by 12 bases, with 7 bases of the junction left unmatched. CDR3 sequence (DNA): TGTGCCAGCAGCGACGGGACTAGCGGGGGGGCCGGGCAGTTCTTC. This translates into CASSDGTSGGAGQFF.

With respect to this clonotype: One base away lies a much larger clone, so this may be a sequencing read error. The rearrangement links TRBV20-1 to TRBJ2-4; maybe TRBD2 (6 bases). The CDR3 runs to 15 residues. The germline V gene has CDR1 DFQATT and CDR2 SNEGSKA (reference sequence). V dropped 1 base and J dropped 0 bases, with 10 bases sitting between them. The CDR3 region has the DNA TGCAGTGCTAGAGGCGGGGCGGAAGCCAAAAACATTCAGTACTTC. Translating it yields CSARGGAEAKNIQYF.

The genes are TRBV5-1 and TRBJ2-7; 9 bases agree with TRBD1. CDR1 is SGHRS, CDR2 YFSETQ, per germline. J lost 2 bases, V lost 3 bases, and 3 bases had no gene match. The CDR3 totals 14 residues. The CDR3 sequence: CASSSGQGPYEQYF. CDR3 DNA: TGCGCCAGCAGCTCGGGACAGGGTCCCTACGAGCAGTACTTC.

The chain combines TRBV5-8 with TRBJ1-3; 9 nucleotides align to TRBD1. Germline V gene sequence: CDR1 SGHTS, CDR2 YDEGEE. The J segment lost 0 bases and the V segment lost 0 bases, leaving 4 bases of the junction unmatched. The CDR3 contains 17 residues. CDR3 bases: TGTGCCAGCAGCTTGGGGGACAGGGCCTTCTCTGGAAACACCATATATTTT. Translating gives CASSLGDRAFSGNTIYF. Drawing the rest from reference TRBV5-8 and TRBJ1-3, the complete variable domain is EAGVTQSPTHLIKTRGQQATLRCSPISGHTSVYWYQQALGLGLQFLLWYDEGEERNRGNFPPRFSGRQFPNYSSELNVNALELEDSALYLCASSLGDRAFSGNTIYFGEGSWLTVV.

The V call is TRBV7-8, the J call TRBJ2-3; 15 bases fit TRBD2. V lost 5 bases, J lost 5 bases, and 14 bases stayed unmatched. The CDR3 is 19 amino acids. Germline lookup yields CDR1 SGHVS and CDR2 FQNEAQ. The CDR3 region has the DNA TGTGCCAGCAGCCCTGGGACTAGCGGGGGGCCGCTAGTTGGAGATACGCAGTATTTT. Translation gives CASSPGTSGGPLVGDTQYF.

CDR3 coding DNA: TGTGCCAGCTCACCGGATCAGTCGGAGCCCCAGCATTTT. Its translation is CASSPDQSEPQHF. The genes are TRBV18 and TRBJ1-5; no clear D. The germline CDR1 and CDR2 sequences are KGHSH and LQKENI. This CDR3 is built from 13 residues. Deletions cut 3 bases from V and 8 bases from J, with 11 bases between.

The chain recombines TRBV2 with TRBJ2-3; TRBD2 is a possible D gene (5 bases). The CDR3 spans 13 residues. The ends were cut back, 10 bases at V and 0 bases at J, with 11 bases in the middle. CDR1 and CDR2 from the germline V gene are SNHLY and FYNNEI. CDR3 bases: TGTGCCACCACCCGGGGTAGCACAGATACGCAGTATTTT. This gives the protein CATTRGSTDTQYF.

In its sample, this clonotype was seen a few times. V usage is TRBV29-1 and J usage is TRBJ2-7; D is possibly TRBD1 (6 bases). The germline V gene has CDR1 SQVTM and CDR2 ANQGSEA. The CDR3 has 13 amino acids. Trimming stripped 4 bases from V and 6 bases from J, with 16 bases between. The CDR3 sequence: CSVAPDRKGEQYF. As DNA, the CDR3 is TGCAGCGTTGCTCCTGACAGGAAGGGCGAGCAGTACTTC.

The V gene is TRBV6-2 or TRBV6-3, the J gene TRBJ2-1; D remains unclear. Trimming left V 8 bases short and J 8 bases short, with 10 bases between. This CDR3 has 11 residues. CDR1 MNHEY and CDR2 SVGEGT come from the germline V gene. The CDR3 nucleotides read TGTGCCAGCGGGTCGCTGTATGAGCAGTTCTTC. It encodes CASGSLYEQFF.

The V gene is TRBV10-3, the J gene TRBJ1-2; D remains unclear. The CDR3 is 14 residues long. V lost 3 bases to trimming and J lost 4 bases, with 12 bases between them. Germline loops: CDR1 ENHRY, CDR2 SYGVKD. The DNA for the CDR3 is TGTGCCATCAGTGAAGCCGGGCCTCTCTATGGCTACACCTTC. It codes for CAISEAGPLYGYTF.

The V and J genes are TRBV4-1 and TRBJ2-5, with 7 bases lining up with TRBD2. The ends lost 1 base at V and 1 base at J; junction bases unmatched: 6. This CDR3 comprises 16 residues. CDR1 is MGHRA and CDR2 is YSYEKL in the germline V gene. CDR3 residues: CASSQGASGLQETQYF. As DNA, the CDR3 is TGCGCCAGCAGCCAAGGAGCTAGCGGACTCCAAGAGACCCAGTACTTC.

The CDR3 region has the DNA TGCGCCAGCAGCCATGGGGGCAGCACAGATACGCAGTATTTT. Amino acid sequence: CASSHGGSTDTQYF. V usage is TRBV4-3 and J usage is TRBJ2-3; perhaps TRBD1 as D (6 bases). The CDR3 has 14 residues. The germline V gene encodes CDR1 LGHNA and CDR2 YSLEER. The V and J ends lost 3 bases and 0 bases respectively, with 7 bases between them.

The sample holds a few counts of this clonotype. The chain joins TRBV24-1 to TRBJ2-1; possible D gene TRBD2, 6 bases. Germline-derived CDR1 and CDR2 are KGHDR and SFDVKD. The CDR3 runs 13 residues. V was pared by 7 bases and J by 7 bases, with 13 bases between. For the CDR3, the DNA is TGTGCCACCAGCCCGGGGGTCAGGAATGAGCAGTTCTTC. This translates into CATSPGVRNEQFF.